The rows below give T cell receptor beta chains drawn from one sample of a study of blood T cell repertoires in COVID-19. Data came from immunoSEQ multiplex PCR; TCRdb stores just in-frame clones and leaves some out. The top ten hold less than 3% of the sample, which has under 350,000 clones, roughly 86% seen once. The sample comprised PBMCs or T cells enriched from blood (not recorded which). All receptors come from a woman between 18 and 29 years old who had recovered from COVID-19. Each CDR3 is given with its conserved first and last residue. D genes are given only for firm matches. Only some rows state a clone size, as once, few, many or a class for expanded clones.

clone size	V gene	J gene	D gene	CDR3 protein	CDR3 DNA
.	TRBV24-1	TRBJ2-7	TRBD1	CATSDPRGLDEQYF	TGTGCCACCAGTGACCCCAGGGGGCTCGATGAGCAGTACTTC
few	TRBV19	TRBJ2-1	TRBD2	CASRELAGAYNEQFF	TGTGCCAGTAGGGAACTAGCGGGAGCGTACAATGAGCAGTTCTTC
.	TRBV11-2	TRBJ2-1	TRBD2	CASSSPLSGRANEQFF	TGTGCCAGCAGCTCCCCGTTGAGCGGGAGAGCCAATGAGCAGTTCTTC
.	TRBV7-8	TRBJ1-2	.	CASSSQVVYGYTF	TGTGCCAGCAGTTCACAGGTTGTCTATGGCTACACCTTC
.	TRBV4-1	TRBJ1-4	.	CASSQVSGDEKLFF	TGCGCCAGCAGCCAAGTGTCAGGGGATGAAAAACTGTTTTTT
.	TRBV7-9	TRBJ2-7	TRBD2	CASSLDFGLAVYEQYF	TGTGCCAGCAGCTTAGATTTTGGGCTAGCGGTCTACGAGCAGTACTTC
.	TRBV18	TRBJ2-2	TRBD1	CASSPRQGVTGELFF	TGTGCCAGCTCACCTCGACAGGGTGTGACCGGGGAGCTGTTTTTT
.	TRBV13	TRBJ2-3	.	CASSFTQGRTDTQYF	TGTGCCAGCAGCTTCACTCAGGGGCGCACAGATACGCAGTATTTT
.	TRBV5-6	TRBJ1-1	.	CASSPPGRVNTEAFF	TGTGCCAGCAGCCCCCCTGGCAGGGTGAACACTGAAGCTTTCTTT
.	TRBV27	TRBJ1-6	.	CASGPRAPRGSPLHF	TGTGCCAGCGGACCTAGGGCACCTCGGGGTTCACCCCTCCACTTT
.	TRBV25-1	TRBJ2-5	.	CASSEWGGHEETQYF	TGTGCCAGCAGTGAATGGGGGGGACACGAAGAGACCCAGTACTTC
.	TRBV28	TRBJ2-5	.	CASSDFRDTQETQYF	TGTGCCAGCAGTGATTTCCGGGACACCCAAGAGACCCAGTACTTC
once	TRBV9	TRBJ1-1	.	CASSVRVEDTEAFF	TGTGCCAGCAGCGTTAGGGTGGAGGACACTGAAGCTTTCTTT
.	TRBV7-6	TRBJ2-5	TRBD2	CASSLLAGVGETQYF	TGTGCCAGCAGCCTACTAGCGGGAGTAGGCGAGACCCAGTACTTC
once	TRBV27	TRBJ2-3	TRBD2	CASPSGSTDTQYF	TGTGCCAGCCCTAGCGGGAGCACAGATACGCAGTATTTT
.	TRBV11-3	TRBJ2-5	TRBD2	CASSLGRFAGGLSETQYF	TGTGCCAGCAGCTTAGGGCGCTTCGCGGGGGGGCTTTCAGAGACCCAGTACTTC